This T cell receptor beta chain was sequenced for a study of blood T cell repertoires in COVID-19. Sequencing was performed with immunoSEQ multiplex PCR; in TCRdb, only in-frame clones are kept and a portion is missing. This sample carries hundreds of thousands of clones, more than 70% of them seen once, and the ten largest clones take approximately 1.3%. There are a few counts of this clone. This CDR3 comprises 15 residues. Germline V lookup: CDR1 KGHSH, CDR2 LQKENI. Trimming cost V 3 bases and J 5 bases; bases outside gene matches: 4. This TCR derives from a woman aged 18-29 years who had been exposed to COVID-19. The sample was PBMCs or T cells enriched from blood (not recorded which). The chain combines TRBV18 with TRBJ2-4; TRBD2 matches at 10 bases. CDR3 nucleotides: TGTGCCAGCTCACCGACCGGGACTAGCGAAAACATTCAGTACTTC. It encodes CASSPTGTSENIQYF. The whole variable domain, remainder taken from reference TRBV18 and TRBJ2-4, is NAGVMQNPRHLVRRRGQEARLRCSPMKGHSHVYWYRQLPEEGLKFMVYLQKENIIDESGMPKERFSAEFPKEGPSILRIQQVVRGDSAAYFCASSPTGTSENIQYFGAGTRLSVL.